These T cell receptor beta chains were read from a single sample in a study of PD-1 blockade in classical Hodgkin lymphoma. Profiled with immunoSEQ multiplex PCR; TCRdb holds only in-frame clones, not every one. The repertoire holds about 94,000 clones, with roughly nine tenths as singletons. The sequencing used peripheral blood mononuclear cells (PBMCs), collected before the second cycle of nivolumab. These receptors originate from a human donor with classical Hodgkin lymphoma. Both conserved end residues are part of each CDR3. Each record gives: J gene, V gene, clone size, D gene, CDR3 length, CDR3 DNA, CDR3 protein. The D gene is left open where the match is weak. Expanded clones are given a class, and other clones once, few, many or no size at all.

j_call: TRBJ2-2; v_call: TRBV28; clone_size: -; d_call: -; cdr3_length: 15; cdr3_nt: TGTGCCAGCATCGAGGCTGGGATCAGCACCGGGGAGCTGTTTTTT; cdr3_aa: CASIEAGISTGELFF
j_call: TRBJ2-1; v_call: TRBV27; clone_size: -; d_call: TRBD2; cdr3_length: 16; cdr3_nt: TGTGCCAGCGGGTTCGTAGCGGGAGAAATCCACAATGAGCAGTTCTTC; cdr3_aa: CASGFVAGEIHNEQFF
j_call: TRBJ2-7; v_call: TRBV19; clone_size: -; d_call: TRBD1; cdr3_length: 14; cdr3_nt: TGTGCCAGTAGTGGGGCAGGGGGCGAGTACGAGCAGTACTTC; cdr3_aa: CASSGAGGEYEQYF
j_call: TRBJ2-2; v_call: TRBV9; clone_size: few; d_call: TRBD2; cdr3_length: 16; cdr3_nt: TGTGCCAGCAGCTACGGACTAGCGGGAGATATCGGGGAGCTGTTTTTT; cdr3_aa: CASSYGLAGDIGELFF
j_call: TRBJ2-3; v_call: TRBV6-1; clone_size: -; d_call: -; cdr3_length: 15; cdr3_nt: TGTGCCAGCAGTGTTTCCAGGGAGTATACAGATACGCAGTATTTT; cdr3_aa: CASSVSREYTDTQYF
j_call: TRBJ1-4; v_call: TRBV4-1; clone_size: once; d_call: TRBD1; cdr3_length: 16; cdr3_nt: TGCGCCAGCAGCCCATGGACAGGGGGCGCGGGTGAAAAACTGTTTTTT; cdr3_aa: CASSPWTGGAGEKLFF
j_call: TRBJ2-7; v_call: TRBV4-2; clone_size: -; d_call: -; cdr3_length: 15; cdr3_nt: TGTGCCAGCAGCCAAGATCAGGGTTCCTTTTACGAGCAGTACTTC; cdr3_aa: CASSQDQGSFYEQYF
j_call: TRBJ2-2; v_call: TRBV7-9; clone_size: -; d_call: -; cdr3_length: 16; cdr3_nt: TGTGCCAGCAACGAGTTAGTGGCCGCCAGCACCGGGGAGCTGTTTTTT; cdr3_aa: CASNELVAASTGELFF
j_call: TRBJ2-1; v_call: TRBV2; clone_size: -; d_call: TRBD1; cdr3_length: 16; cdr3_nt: TGTGCCAGCAGGGCTGCCGGGACAGGGTTCCACAATGAGCAGTTCTTC; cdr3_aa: CASRAAGTGFHNEQFF
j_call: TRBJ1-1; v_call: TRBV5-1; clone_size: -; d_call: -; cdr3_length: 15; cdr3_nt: TGCGCCAGCAGCCCCGAAGGGTTGGGGAACACTGAAGCTTTCTTT; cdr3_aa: CASSPEGLGNTEAFF
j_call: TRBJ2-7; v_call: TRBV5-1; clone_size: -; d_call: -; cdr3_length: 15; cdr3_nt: TGCGCCAGCAGCTTCACAGGCATGTCGCCCTACGAGCAGTACTTC; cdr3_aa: CASSFTGMSPYEQYF
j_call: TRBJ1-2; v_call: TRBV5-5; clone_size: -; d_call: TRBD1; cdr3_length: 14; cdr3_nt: TGTGCCAGCAGCTTGGAGACAGGGCGTTATGGCTACACCTTC; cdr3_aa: CASSLETGRYGYTF
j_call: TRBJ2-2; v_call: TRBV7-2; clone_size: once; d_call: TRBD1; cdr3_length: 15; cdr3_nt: TGTGCCAGCAGCTTATGGGACAGGGTGAGCGGGGAGCTGTTTTTT; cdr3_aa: CASSLWDRVSGELFF
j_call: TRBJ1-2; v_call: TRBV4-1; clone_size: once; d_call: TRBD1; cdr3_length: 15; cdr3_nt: TGCGCCAGCAGCCAACGGACAGGGGGCAACTATGGCTACACCTTC; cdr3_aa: CASSQRTGGNYGYTF
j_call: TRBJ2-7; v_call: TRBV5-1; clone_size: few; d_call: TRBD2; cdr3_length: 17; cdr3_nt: TGCGCCAGCAGCAGAGCTTCGACTAGCGGTATACCCTACGAGCAGTACTTC; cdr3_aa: CASSRASTSGIPYEQYF
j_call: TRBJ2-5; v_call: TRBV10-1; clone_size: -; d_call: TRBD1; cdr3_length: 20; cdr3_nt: TGCGCCAGCAGTCCAGGGACAGGACCCTGGGATCCTGGAACCTCAGAGACCCAGTACTTC; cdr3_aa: CASSPGTGPWDPGTSETQYF
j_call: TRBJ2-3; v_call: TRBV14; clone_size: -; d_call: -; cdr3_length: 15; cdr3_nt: TGTGCCAGCAGCGAGGGACTCACTAGCACAGATACGCAGTATTTT; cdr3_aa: CASSEGLTSTDTQYF
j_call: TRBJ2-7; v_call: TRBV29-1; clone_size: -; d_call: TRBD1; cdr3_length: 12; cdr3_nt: TGCAGCGTTTGGACAGGGGGTTACGAGCAGTACTTC; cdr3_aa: CSVWTGGYEQYF
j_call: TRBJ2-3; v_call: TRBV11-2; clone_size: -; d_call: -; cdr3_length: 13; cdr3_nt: TGTGCCAGCAGCTTAGATCATGCAGATACGCAGTATTTT; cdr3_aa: CASSLDHADTQYF
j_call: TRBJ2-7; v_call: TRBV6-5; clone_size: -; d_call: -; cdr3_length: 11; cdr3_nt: TGTGCCAGCAGTTACTCTTCAGAGCAGTACTTC; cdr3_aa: CASSYSSEQYF
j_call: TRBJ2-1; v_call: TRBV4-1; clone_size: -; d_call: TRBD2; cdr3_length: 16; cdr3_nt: TGCGCCAGCAGCCAAGTGGGGGCTAGCGGGAGGAATGAGCAGTTCTTC; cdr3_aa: CASSQVGASGRNEQFF
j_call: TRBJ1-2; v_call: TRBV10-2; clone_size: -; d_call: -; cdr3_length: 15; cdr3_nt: TGCGCCAGCAGTGAGTCCCAGGGCGGGAGCTATGGCTACACCTTC; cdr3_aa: CASSESQGGSYGYTF
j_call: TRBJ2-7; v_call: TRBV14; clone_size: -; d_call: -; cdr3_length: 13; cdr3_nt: TGTGCCAGCAGCCAACCGTCAGGGGTCGAGCAGTACTTC; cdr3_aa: CASSQPSGVEQYF
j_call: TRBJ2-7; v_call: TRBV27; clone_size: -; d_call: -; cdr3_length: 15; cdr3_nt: TGTGCCAGCTCATTGGGGCCAGGGCCGGGTTACGAGCAGTACTTC; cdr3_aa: CASSLGPGPGYEQYF
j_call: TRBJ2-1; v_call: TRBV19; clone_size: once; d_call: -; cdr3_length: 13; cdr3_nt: TGTGCCAGTAGTATAATCCCCTACAATGAGCAGTTCTTC; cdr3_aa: CASSIIPYNEQFF
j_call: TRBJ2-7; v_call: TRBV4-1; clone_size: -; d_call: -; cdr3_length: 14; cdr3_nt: TGCGCCAGCAGCCATCAGGACAGCTCCTACGAGCAGTACTTC; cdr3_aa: CASSHQDSSYEQYF
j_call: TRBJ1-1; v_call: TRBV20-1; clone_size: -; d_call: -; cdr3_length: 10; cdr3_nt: TGCAGTGCTAGGGGAACTGAAGCTTTCTTT; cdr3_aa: CSARGTEAFF
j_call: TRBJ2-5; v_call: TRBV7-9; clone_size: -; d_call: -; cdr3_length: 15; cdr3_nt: TGTGCCAGCAGCTTAGTTGGGGGGCTTGGGGAGACCCAGTACTTC; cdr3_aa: CASSLVGGLGETQYF
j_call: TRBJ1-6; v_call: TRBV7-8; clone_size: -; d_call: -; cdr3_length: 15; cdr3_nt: TGTGCCAGCAGCTTAGTTTCCAGCAGCAATTCACCCCTCCACTTT; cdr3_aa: CASSLVSSSNSPLHF
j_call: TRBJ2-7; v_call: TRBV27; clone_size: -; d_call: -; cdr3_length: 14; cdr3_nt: TGTGCCAGCAGTTTAAGGCAGCGGTTCTACGAGCAGTACTTC; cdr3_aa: CASSLRQRFYEQYF
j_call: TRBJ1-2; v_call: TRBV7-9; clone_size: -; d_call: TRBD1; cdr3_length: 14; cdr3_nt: TGTGCCAGCAGCGCTCGACAGGGGCATCGTGGCTACACCTTC; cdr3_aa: CASSARQGHRGYTF
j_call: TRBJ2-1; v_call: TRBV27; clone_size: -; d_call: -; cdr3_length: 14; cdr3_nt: TGTGCCAGCAGTGGTGGATCCTCAAGCTATGAGCAGTTCTTC; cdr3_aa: CASSGGSSSYEQFF
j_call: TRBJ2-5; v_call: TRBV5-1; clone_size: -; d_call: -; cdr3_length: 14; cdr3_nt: TGCGCCAGCAGCCCCCGACTAAACGAAGGGACCCAGTACTTC; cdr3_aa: CASSPRLNEGTQYF
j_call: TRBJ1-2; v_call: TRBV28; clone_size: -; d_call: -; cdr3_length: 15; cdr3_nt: TGTGCCAGCGACGGGGAGTCAGAAACTAACTATGGCTACACCTTC; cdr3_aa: CASDGESETNYGYTF
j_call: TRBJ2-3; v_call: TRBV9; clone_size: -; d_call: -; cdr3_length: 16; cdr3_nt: TGTGCCAGCAGCCCTAGGACGGCCTCGTCGGCAGATACGCAGTATTTT; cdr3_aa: CASSPRTASSADTQYF
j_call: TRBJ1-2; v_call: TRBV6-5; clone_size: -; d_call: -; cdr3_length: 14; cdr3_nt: TGTGCCAGCAGCCCTGACACCCCCTACTATGGCTACACCTTC; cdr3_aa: CASSPDTPYYGYTF
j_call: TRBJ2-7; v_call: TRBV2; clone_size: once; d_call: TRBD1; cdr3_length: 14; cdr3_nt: TGTGCCAGCAGTGCGGGACAGGGGGGCTACGAGCAGTACTTC; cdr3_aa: CASSAGQGGYEQYF
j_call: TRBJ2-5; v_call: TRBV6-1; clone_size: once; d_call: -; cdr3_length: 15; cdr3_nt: TGTGCCAGCTTACGGGCTTTAAAGGTCGGGGAGACCCAGTACTTC; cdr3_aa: CASLRALKVGETQYF
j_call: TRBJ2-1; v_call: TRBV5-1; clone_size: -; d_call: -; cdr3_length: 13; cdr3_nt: TGCGCCAGCAGCGGGGCTACCTACAATGAGCAGTTCTTC; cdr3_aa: CASSGATYNEQFF
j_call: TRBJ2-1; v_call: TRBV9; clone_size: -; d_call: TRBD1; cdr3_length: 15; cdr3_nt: TGTGCCAGCAGCGGGGACGGGACAGGGGGCGATGAGCAGTTCTTC; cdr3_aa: CASSGDGTGGDEQFF
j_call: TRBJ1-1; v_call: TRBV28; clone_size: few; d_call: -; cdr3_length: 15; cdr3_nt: TGTGCCAGCAGGGCGGACCGGCGCTTTAACACTGAAGCTTTCTTT; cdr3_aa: CASRADRRFNTEAFF
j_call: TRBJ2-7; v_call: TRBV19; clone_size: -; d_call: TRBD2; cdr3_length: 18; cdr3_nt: TGTGCCAGTAGTACCGCTGCGGGTTTTGGCGGGAGGGTCTACGAGCAGTACTTC; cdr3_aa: CASSTAAGFGGRVYEQYF
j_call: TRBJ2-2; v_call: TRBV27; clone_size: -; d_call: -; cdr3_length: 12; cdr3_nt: TGTGCCAGCAGCCATCTGGGCGGGGAGCTGTTTTTT; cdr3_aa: CASSHLGGELFF
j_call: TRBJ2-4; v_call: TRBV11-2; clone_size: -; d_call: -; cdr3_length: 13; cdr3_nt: TGTGCCAGCAGCTTAGGTGGGGTAAACATTCAGTACTTC; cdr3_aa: CASSLGGVNIQYF
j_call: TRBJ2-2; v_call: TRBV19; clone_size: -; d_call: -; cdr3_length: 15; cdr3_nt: TGTGCCAGTAGTATTGGATTCCGCGTCGCCGGGGAGCTGTTTTTT; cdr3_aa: CASSIGFRVAGELFF
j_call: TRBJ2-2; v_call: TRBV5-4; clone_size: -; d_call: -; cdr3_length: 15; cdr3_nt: TGTGCCAGCAGCCTGGGACACCGGGGCACCGGGGAGCTGTTTTTT; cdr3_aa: CASSLGHRGTGELFF
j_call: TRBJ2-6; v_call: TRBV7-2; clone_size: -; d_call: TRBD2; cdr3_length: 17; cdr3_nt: TGTGCCAGCAGCTTAAGCGGGAGGGTCCCTGGGGCCAACGTCCTGACTTTC; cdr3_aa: CASSLSGRVPGANVLTF
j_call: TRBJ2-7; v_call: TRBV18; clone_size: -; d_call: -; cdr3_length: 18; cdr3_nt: TGTGCCAGCTCCCAAATAATCGTACAGGAGTCACCTTCCTACGAGCAGTACTTC; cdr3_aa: CASSQIIVQESPSYEQYF
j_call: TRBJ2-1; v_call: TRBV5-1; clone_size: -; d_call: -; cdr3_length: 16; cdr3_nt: TGCGCCAGCAGCTTGGCCTTGGACTTGAAGTACAATGAGCAGTTCTTC; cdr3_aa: CASSLALDLKYNEQFF
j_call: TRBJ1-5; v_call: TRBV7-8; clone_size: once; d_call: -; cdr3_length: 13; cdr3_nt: TGTGCCAGCAGCTTAGGGGGGGATCAGCCCCAGCATTTT; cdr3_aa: CASSLGGDQPQHF
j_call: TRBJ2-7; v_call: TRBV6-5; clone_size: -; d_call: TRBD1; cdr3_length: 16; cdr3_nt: TGTGCCAGCAGTTACACGGGACAGGCTGTCTGGAACGAGCAGTACTTC; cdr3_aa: CASSYTGQAVWNEQYF
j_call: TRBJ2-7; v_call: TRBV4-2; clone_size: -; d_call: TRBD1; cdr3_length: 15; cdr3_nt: TGTGCCAGCAGCCAAGCTCGGACAGGGTGGGACGAGCAGTACTTC; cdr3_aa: CASSQARTGWDEQYF
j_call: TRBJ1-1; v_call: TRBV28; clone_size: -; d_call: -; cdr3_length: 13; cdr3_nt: TGTGCCAGCAGTTCGGACTCCCGGGACCGGGCTTTCTTT; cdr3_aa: CASSSDSRDRAFF
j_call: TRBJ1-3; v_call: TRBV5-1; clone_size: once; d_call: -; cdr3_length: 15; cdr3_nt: TGCGCCAGCAGCTCAACCGGATTGACTGGAAACACCATATATTTT; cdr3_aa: CASSSTGLTGNTIYF